The 27 T cell receptor beta chains in this list originate from one sample, sequenced in a study of blood T cells in healthy people across ages. The second PCR ran about 6 to 11 cycles with a sample-barcoded 5' primer and J-beta primers. TCRdb reprocessed the 5' RACE reads via MiXCR and lists one record per CDR3 protein. This table has approximately 850,000 distinct CDR3 sequences, 58% appearing once. Specimen: blood. The receptors here all came from a young man in good health.

This rearrangement joins TRBV25-1 to TRBJ2-3; perhaps TRBD2 as D (7 bases). V was clipped by 0 bases and J by 8 bases, with 18 bases between them. The CDR3 sequence is 16 residues long. The germline gives CDR1 MGHDK, CDR2 SYGVNS. CDR3: CASSEYAPGRGGTQYF. CDR3 coding DNA: TGTGCCAGCAGTGAATATGCCCCGGGGAGGGGGGGTACGCAGTATTTT.

The V and J genes are TRBV5-1 and TRBJ1-2, with TRBD1 identical over 10 bases. CDR3 length: 18 residues. Germline-derived CDR1 and CDR2 are SGHRS and YFSETQ. Trimming removed 4 bases from V and 3 bases from J; junction bases left unmatched: 15. The CDR3 DNA sequence: TGCGCCAGCAGCACGGCCGGGACAGGGGTGTTACTTGACTATGGCTACACCTTC. Translating it yields CASSTAGTGVLLDYGYTF.

V usage is TRBV20-1 and J usage is TRBJ1-2, with TRBD1 identical over 7 bases. Trimming took 4 bases from V and 6 from J; bases not matched to a gene: 2. The CDR3 runs 11 residues. Germline CDR1 reads DFQATT; CDR2 reads SNEGSKA (reference sequence). This CDR3 is CSATGGNGYTF. CDR3 coding DNA: TGCAGTGCTACAGGGGGTAATGGCTACACCTTC.

The chain combines TRBV7-2 with TRBJ1-6, with 10 bases that match TRBD1. V was pared by 4 bases and J by 10 bases, with 7 bases of the junction left unmatched. From germline, CDR1 is SGHTA and CDR2 FQGNSA. The CDR3 totals 15 residues. The chain's CDR3 is CASSYGQGVQSPLHF. The CDR3 nucleotides are TGTGCCAGCAGCTACGGACAGGGGGTGCAATCACCCCTCCACTTT.

V usage is TRBV7-8 and J usage is TRBJ1-1; 10 positions match TRBD1. The ends lost 5 bases at V and 7 bases at J; junction bases unmatched: 4. Germline assignment: CDR1 SGHVS and CDR2 FQNEAQ. CDR3 length: 13 residues. CDR3 sequence (DNA): TGTGCCAGCAGCCAGACAGGGGGCGGTGAAGCTTTCTTT. This translates into CASSQTGGGEAFF.

This clonotype was counted at least ten times. This sequence joins TRBV6-5 and TRBJ2-7, with TRBD1 matching over 9 bases. The CDR3 consists of 13 residues. Germline V gives CDR1 MNHEY, CDR2 SVGAGI. Losses at the gene ends were 6 bases for V and 3 bases for J; bases not matched to a gene: 3. CDR3 sequence: CASRQGQGYEQYF. The DNA for the CDR3 is TGTGCCAGCAGACAGGGACAGGGCTACGAGCAGTACTTC.

The chain uses TRBV7-3 and TRBJ2-7; possible D gene TRBD1, 6 bases. The tail of the sequence fits TRBJ2-4 better, so the J call may be wrong. This CDR3 has 14 amino acids. Germline CDR1 is SGHTA and CDR2 is FQGTGA. The CDR3: CASSLTWTDGIQYF. CDR3 sequence (DNA): TGTGCCAGCAGCTTAACGTGGACAGATGGCATTCAGTACTTC.

The chain employs TRBV3-1 and TRBJ2-3; D unclear. Germline lookup yields CDR1 LGHDT and CDR2 YNNKEL (reference sequence). The CDR3 is 17 residues long. Trimming left V 5 bases short and J 0 bases short, with 18 bases between. DNA for the CDR3: TGTGCCAGCAGCTCAAGCGTCCGGCGGCCTAGCACAGATACGCAGTATTTT. Translating it yields CASSSSVRRPSTDTQYF.

This clonotype occurred once. CDR3 sequence: CSALGTVNNEQFF. CDR3 DNA sequence: TGCAGTGCTCTGGGGACCGTTAACAATGAGCAGTTCTTC. The chain employs TRBV20-1 and TRBJ2-1, with D perhaps being TRBD1 or TRBD2 (5 bases each). The CDR3 length is 13 residues. CDR1 and CDR2 from the germline V gene are DFQATT and SNEGSKA (reference sequence). V was cut by 5 bases and J by 5 bases, with 13 bases left in between.

V is TRBV2 and J is TRBJ2-3; D gene uncertain. The V end was cut by 8 bases, the J end by 5 bases, with 11 bases between. In germline, CDR1 is SNHLY, CDR2 FYNNEI. CDR3 length: 12 residues. This CDR3 is CASLATRDTQYF. The CDR3 nucleotides are TGTGCCAGCCTCGCTACTCGAGATACGCAGTATTTT.

The rearrangement joins TRBV12-3 or TRBV12-4 to TRBJ1-5; 7 bases map to TRBD1. This CDR3 spans 15 amino acids. V lost 5 bases and J lost 3; bases outside the gene matches: 7. The CDR3: CASSLQGQTNQPQHF. The CDR3 DNA sequence: TGTGCCAGCAGTCTCCAGGGACAGACCAATCAGCCCCAGCATTTT.

This chain connects TRBV12-3 or TRBV12-4 to TRBJ2-3, with TRBD2 identical over 8 bases. Trimming took 2 bases from V and 4 from J; bases not matched to a gene: 2. This CDR3 contains 14 residues. CDR3 region: CASSLRAGADTQYF. The CDR3 nucleotides read TGTGCCAGCAGTTTAAGAGCGGGAGCAGATACGCAGTATTTT.

Only a few counts were recorded for this clonotype. The CDR3 reads CSALGSAGGYTF. In DNA, the CDR3 is TGCAGTGCGTTGGGTTCGGCTGGGGGCTACACCTTC. V gene TRBV20-1 combines with J gene TRBJ1-2, with D unresolved. The CDR3 is 12 amino acids. Per the germline V gene, CDR1 is DFQATT and CDR2 is SNEGSKA (reference sequence). V lost 6 bases to trimming and J lost 8 bases, with 16 bases between them.

J is TRBJ2-7 and V is TRBV7-2; no clear D. This CDR3 has 14 residues. Germline loops: CDR1 SGHTA, CDR2 FQGNSA. Trimming stripped 3 bases from V and 3 bases from J, with 12 bases between. The CDR3 DNA is TGTGCCAGCAGCTTGTCGATAACCAACTACGAGCAGTACTTC. Protein sequence: CASSLSITNYEQYF.

V and J are TRBV28 and TRBJ1-1; D gene ambiguous. Germline loops: CDR1 MDHEN, CDR2 SYDVKM. With 3 bases removed from V and 0 bases from J, the gap between germline ends came to 8 bases. The CDR3 contains 14 residues. The CDR3 nucleotides read TGTGCCAGCAGTTTGCCCCGGGTGAACACTGAAGCTTTCTTT. Translating it yields CASSLPRVNTEAFF.

The chain carries TRBV6-1 and TRBJ2-5; 9 bases line up with TRBD2. V trimming: 7 bases; J trimming: 0 bases; junction bases outside the gene matches: 9. The CDR3 consists of 16 residues. CDR1 is MNHNS and CDR2 is SASEGT in the germline V gene. In DNA, the CDR3 is TGTGCCAGCATTAGGCTAGCGGGGCCGTACCAAGAGACCCAGTACTTC. It yields the protein CASIRLAGPYQETQYF.

This clonotype was recorded a few times. This sequence joins TRBV6-6 and TRBJ1-5; D call uncertain. Germline assignment: CDR1 MNHNY and CDR2 SVGAGI (reference sequence). The CDR3 runs 14 residues. The V and J ends lost 6 bases and 4 bases respectively, with 13 bases between them. In nucleotides, the CDR3 is TGTGCCAGCAGAAACTTCGACGGAAATCAGCCCCAGCATTTT. Translation gives CASRNFDGNQPQHF.

The chain uses TRBV15 and TRBJ1-1; possibly TRBD1 for D (5 bases). The length of the CDR3 is 15 residues. Germline V gives CDR1 LNHNV, CDR2 YYDKDF (reference sequence). V lost 0 bases and J lost 7, with 15 bases in between. CDR3 sequence: CATSRDLSGAGEAFF. The DNA of the CDR3 is TGTGCCACCAGCAGAGACCTCAGTGGGGCTGGTGAAGCTTTCTTT.

The chain joins TRBV2 to TRBJ1-1; possibly TRBD1 for D (5 bases). V gave up 1 base and J gave up 5 bases, with 14 bases separating them. The CDR3 length is 15 residues. Germline CDR1 SNHLY, CDR2 FYNNEI. CDR3 in DNA: TGTGCCAGCAGTGAAGTGGTTCAGGGTCCAACTGAAGCTTTCTTT. Protein sequence: CASSEVVQGPTEAFF.

The V call is TRBV7-9, the J call TRBJ1-1, with 7 bases aligning to TRBD1. Germline CDR1 and CDR2: SEHNR and FQNEAQ (reference sequence). The CDR3 extends over 15 amino acids. J gave up 4 bases and V 5 bases, and 10 bases lay outside the gene matches. CDR3 protein: CASSGRQGQPTEAFF. The CDR3 nucleotides are TGTGCCAGCAGCGGGCGACAGGGCCAACCCACTGAAGCTTTCTTT.

The sample holds a few counts of this clonotype. The chain employs TRBV20-1 and TRBJ2-5; D is ambiguous. The V and J ends lost 0 bases and 2 bases respectively, with 13 bases between them. This CDR3 region has 15 residues. Germline assignment: CDR1 DFQATT and CDR2 SNEGSKA (reference sequence). In DNA, the CDR3 is TGCAGTGCTAGAGATCAATTTGACTGGCAAGAGACCCAGTACTTC. Its translation is CSARDQFDWQETQYF.

This rearrangement joins TRBV7-9 to TRBJ2-7; D possibly corresponds to TRBD1 (6 bases). Between the trimmed V and J ends, which lost 7 bases and 3 bases, there was a span of 13 bases. Germline CDR1 reads SEHNR; CDR2 reads FQNEAQ (reference sequence). The CDR3 has 13 residues. CDR3 sequence (DNA): TGTGCCAGCACGGCAGGGGCTCGCTACGAGCAGTACTTC. This gives the protein CASTAGARYEQYF.

The V gene is TRBV7-8, the J gene TRBJ2-7; no clear D gene. Trimming shortened V by 4 bases and J by 1 base, and 14 bases separated the two germline ends. This CDR3 comprises 15 residues. Germline lookup yields CDR1 SGHVS and CDR2 FQNEAQ. The chain's CDR3 is CASSSLLDGSYEQYF. In DNA, the CDR3 is TGTGCCAGCAGCTCCTTGCTAGACGGATCCTACGAGCAGTACTTC.

There are a few counts of this clonotype. This chain joins TRBV20-1 and TRBJ2-1, with D possibly TRBD1 on 5 matching bases. The V end was cut by 2 bases, the J end by 2 bases, with 10 bases between. This CDR3 spans 14 amino acids. Germline V lookup: CDR1 DFQATT, CDR2 SNEGSKA (reference sequence). The CDR3 is CSARPRVAYNEQFF. As DNA, the CDR3 is TGCAGTGCTAGACCCAGGGTAGCCTACAATGAGCAGTTCTTC.

This clonotype was detected only a few times. This chain joins TRBV7-2 and TRBJ2-3; tentatively, D is TRBD2 (7 bases). Trimming left V 3 bases short and J 2 bases short, with 21 bases between. CDR1 and CDR2 (germline): SGHTA, FQGNSA. This CDR3 is built from 18 residues. The CDR3 DNA reads as TGTGCCAGCAGCTTCCGTCCCAGCGGGGACACATCCACAGATACGCAGTATTTT. Residues: CASSFRPSGDTSTDTQYF.

The chain uses TRBV2 and TRBJ1-2, with D tentatively TRBD1 (5 bases). The CDR3 has 15 amino acids. The germline V and J ends were trimmed by 8 bases and 4 bases, with 20 bases remaining between them. Germline values: CDR1 SNHLY, CDR2 FYNNEI. The CDR3 loop reads CASSLPRARVYGYTF. CDR3 nucleotide sequence: TGTGCCAGCTCACTTCCCAGGGCCAGAGTCTATGGCTACACCTTC.

The rearrangement joins TRBV6-2 or TRBV6-3 to TRBJ1-1; D perhaps matches TRBD1 (5 bases). Germline V gene data show CDR1 as MNHEY and CDR2 as SVGEGT. Trimming removed 3 bases from V and 3 bases from J, with 11 bases in between. This CDR3 is built from 14 residues. CDR3 DNA sequence: TGTGCCAGCAGTTATTCCGGGGGGGACACTGAAGCTTTCTTT. Its translation: CASSYSGGDTEAFF.